This T cell receptor (beta chain) emerged from a study of esophageal squamous cell carcinoma under preoperative chemotherapy. Only one count was recorded for this clonotype. V gave up 4 bases and J gave up 2 bases, with 20 bases separating them. Germline assignment: CDR1 MNHEY and CDR2 SVGEGT. This CDR3 region has 17 residues. The sample's time point: after preoperative PTX-NDP chemotherapy. One entry per CDR3 protein results from TCRdb running MiXCR on the PCR reads. Of about 32,000 distinct CDR3 sequences listed, 40% to 65% are singletons. Sample collection occurred from a patient given preoperative chemotherapy. The chain carries TRBV6-2 or TRBV6-3 and TRBJ1-2; D might be TRBD1 (6 bases). The receptor's source is a human donor with esophageal squamous cell carcinoma. The donor label of this sample is uncertain. CDR3 amino acids: CASSSGRDRPLNYGYTF. The CDR3 coding sequence is TGTGCCAGCAGTTCCGGCCGTGACAGGCCCTTAAACTATGGCTACACCTTC.